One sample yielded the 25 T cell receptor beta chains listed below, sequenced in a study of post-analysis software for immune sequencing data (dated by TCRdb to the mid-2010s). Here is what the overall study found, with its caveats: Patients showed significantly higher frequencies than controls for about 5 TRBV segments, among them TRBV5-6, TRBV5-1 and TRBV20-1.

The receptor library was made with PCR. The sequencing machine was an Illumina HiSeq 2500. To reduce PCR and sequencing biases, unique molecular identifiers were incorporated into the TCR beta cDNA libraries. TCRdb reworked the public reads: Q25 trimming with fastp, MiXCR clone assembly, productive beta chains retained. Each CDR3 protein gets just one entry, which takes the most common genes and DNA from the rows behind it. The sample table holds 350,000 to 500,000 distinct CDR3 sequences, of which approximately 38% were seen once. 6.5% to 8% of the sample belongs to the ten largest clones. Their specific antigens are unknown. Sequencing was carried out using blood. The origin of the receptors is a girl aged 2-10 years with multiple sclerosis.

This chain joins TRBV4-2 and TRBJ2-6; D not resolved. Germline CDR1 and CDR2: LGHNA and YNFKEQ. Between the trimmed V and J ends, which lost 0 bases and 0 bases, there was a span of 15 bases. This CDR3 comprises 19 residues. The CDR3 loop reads CASSQDEGRYYSGANVLTF. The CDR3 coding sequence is TGTGCCAGCAGCCAAGATGAAGGCAGGTATTACTCTGGGGCCAACGTCCTGACTTTC.

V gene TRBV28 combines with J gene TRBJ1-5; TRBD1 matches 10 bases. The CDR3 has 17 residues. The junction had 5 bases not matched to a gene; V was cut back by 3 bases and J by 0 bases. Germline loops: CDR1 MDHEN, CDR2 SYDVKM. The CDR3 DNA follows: TGTGCCAGCAGTTTGGGAGGGACAGGGGATAGCAATCAGCCCCAGCATTTT. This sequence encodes CASSLGGTGDSNQPQHF.

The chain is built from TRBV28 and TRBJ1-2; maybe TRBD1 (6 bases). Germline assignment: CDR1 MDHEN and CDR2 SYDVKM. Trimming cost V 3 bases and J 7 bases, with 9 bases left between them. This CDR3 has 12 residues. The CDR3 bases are TGTGCCAGCAGTTTTCGGGGGCTTGGCTACACCTTC. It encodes CASSFRGLGYTF.

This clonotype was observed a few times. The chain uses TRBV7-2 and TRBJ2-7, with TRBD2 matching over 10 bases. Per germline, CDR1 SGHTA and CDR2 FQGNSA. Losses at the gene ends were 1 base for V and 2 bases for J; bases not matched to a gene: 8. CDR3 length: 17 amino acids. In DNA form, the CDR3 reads TGTGCCAGCAGCTTAGTTTATACTAGCGGGACTACCTACGAGCAGTACTTC. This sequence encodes CASSLVYTSGTTYEQYF.

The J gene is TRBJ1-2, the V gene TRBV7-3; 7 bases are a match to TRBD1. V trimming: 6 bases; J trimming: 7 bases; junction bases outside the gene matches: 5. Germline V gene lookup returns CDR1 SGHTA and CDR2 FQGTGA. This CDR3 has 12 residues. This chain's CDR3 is CASSHRGGGYTF. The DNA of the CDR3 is TGTGCCAGCAGTCACAGGGGTGGTGGCTACACCTTC.

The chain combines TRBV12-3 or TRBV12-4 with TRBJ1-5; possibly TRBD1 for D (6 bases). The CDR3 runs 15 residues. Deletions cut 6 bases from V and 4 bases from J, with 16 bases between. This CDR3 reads CASRPASGANQPQHF. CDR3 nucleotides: TGTGCCAGCAGACCTGCATCGGGGGCAAATCAGCCCCAGCATTTT.

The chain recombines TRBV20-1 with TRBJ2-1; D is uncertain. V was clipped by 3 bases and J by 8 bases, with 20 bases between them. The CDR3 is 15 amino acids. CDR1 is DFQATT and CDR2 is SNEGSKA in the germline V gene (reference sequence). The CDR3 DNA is TGCAGTGCTAGTCCTCCGTGGTCGGATAACGATGAGCAGTTCTTC. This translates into CSASPPWSDNDEQFF.

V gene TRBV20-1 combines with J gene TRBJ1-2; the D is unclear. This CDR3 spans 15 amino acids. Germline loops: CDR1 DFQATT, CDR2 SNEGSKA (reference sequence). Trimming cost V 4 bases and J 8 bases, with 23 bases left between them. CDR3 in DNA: TGCAGTGCTACCCACCCCAGCTCCTTCTTTGGGGGCTACACCTTC. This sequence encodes CSATHPSSFFGGYTF.

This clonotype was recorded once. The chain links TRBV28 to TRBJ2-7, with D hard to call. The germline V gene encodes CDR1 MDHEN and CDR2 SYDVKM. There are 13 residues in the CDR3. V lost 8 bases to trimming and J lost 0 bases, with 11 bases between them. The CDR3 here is CASRSGVSYEQYF. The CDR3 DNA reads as TGTGCCAGCCGGAGTGGGGTCTCCTACGAGCAGTACTTC.

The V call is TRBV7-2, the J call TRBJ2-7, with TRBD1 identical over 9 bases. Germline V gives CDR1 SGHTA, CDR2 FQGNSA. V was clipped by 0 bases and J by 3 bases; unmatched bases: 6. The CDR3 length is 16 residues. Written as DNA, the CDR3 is TGTGCCAGCAGCTTAGCGCGTGGGACAGGGAGCTACGAGCAGTACTTC. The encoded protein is CASSLARGTGSYEQYF. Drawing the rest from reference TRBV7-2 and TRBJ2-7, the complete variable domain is GAGVSQSPSNKVTEKGKDVELRCDPISGHTALYWYRQSLGQGLEFLIYFQGNSAPDKSGLPSDRFSAERTGGSVSTLTIQRTQQEDSAVYLCASSLARGTGSYEQYFGPGTRLTVT.

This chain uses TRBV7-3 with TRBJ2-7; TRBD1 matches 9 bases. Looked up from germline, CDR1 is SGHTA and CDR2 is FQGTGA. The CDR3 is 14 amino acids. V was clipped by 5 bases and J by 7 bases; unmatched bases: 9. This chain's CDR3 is CASSPGTGSGEQYF. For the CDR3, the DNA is TGTGCCAGCAGCCCCGGGACAGGGTCTGGTGAGCAGTACTTC.

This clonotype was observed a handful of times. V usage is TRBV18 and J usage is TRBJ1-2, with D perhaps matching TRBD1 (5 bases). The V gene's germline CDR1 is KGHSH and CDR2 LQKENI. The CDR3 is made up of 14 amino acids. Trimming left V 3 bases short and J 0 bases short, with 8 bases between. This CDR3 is CASSPGRPNYGYTF. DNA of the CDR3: TGTGCCAGCTCACCGGGACGGCCTAACTATGGCTACACCTTC.

The CDR3 here is CASSEIGPLHF. The DNA of the CDR3 is TGTGCCAGCAGCGAGATCGGACCCCTCCACTTT. The chain couples TRBV7-9 to TRBJ1-6; unclear D gene. Per the germline V gene, CDR1 is SEHNR and CDR2 is FQNEAQ (reference sequence). Trimming removed 5 bases at V and 12 bases at J, with 8 bases between. The CDR3 is made up of 11 amino acids.

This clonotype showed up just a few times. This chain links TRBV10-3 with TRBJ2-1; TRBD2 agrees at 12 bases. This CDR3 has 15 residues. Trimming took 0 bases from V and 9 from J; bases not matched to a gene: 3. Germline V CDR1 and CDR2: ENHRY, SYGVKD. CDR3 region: CAISESTSGSGEQFF. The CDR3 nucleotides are TGTGCCATCAGTGAGTCGACTAGCGGGAGTGGTGAGCAGTTCTTC.

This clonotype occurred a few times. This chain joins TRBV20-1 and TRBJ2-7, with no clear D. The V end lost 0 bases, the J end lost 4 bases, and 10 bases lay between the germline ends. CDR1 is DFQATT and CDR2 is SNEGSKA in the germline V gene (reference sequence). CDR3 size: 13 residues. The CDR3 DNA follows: TGCAGTGCTAGAGATCTTCTAATTTACGAGCAGTACTTC. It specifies CSARDLLIYEQYF.

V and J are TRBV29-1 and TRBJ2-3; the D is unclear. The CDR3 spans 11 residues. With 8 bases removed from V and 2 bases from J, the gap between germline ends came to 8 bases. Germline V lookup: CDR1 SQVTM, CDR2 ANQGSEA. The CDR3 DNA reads TGCAGCTCCGGGTTCACAGATACGCAGTATTTT. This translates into CSSGFTDTQYF.

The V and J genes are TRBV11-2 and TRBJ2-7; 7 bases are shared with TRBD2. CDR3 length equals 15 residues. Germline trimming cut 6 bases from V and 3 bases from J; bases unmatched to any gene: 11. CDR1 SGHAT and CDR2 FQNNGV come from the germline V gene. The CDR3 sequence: CASRSGGRGNYEQYF. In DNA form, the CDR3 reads TGTGCCAGCAGGTCGGGCGGGAGAGGTAACTACGAGCAGTACTTC.

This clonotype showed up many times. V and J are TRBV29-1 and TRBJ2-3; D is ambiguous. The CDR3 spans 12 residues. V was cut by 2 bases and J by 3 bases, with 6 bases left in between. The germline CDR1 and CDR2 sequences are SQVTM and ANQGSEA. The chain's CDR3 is CSVEKGTDTQYF. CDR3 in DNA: TGCAGCGTTGAAAAAGGAACAGATACGCAGTATTTT.

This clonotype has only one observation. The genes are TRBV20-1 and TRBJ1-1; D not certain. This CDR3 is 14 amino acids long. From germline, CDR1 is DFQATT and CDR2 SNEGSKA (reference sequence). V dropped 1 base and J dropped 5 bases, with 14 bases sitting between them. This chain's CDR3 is CSARGFDSLTEAFF. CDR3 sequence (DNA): TGCAGTGCTAGAGGTTTCGACTCTTTGACTGAAGCTTTCTTT.

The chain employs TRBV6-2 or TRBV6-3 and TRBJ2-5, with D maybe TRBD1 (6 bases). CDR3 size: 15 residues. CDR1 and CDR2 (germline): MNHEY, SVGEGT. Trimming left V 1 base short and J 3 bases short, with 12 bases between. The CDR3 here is CASSYYDRQEETQYF. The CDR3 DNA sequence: TGTGCCAGCAGTTACTACGACCGACAGGAAGAGACCCAGTACTTC.

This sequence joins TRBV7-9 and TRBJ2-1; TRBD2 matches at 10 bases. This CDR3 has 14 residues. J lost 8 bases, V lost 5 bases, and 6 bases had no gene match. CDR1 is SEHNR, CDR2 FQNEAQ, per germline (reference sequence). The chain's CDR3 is CASSPSGTSDEQFF. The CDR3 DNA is TGTGCCAGCAGCCCCTCCGGGACTAGCGATGAGCAGTTCTTC.

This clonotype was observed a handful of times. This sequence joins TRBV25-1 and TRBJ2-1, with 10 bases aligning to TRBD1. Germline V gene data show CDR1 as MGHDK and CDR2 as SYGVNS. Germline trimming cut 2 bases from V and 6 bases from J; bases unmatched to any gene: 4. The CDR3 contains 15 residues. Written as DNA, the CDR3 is TGTGCCAGCAGTGAAAGGTGGACAGGGGGCAATGAGCAGTTCTTC. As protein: CASSERWTGGNEQFF.

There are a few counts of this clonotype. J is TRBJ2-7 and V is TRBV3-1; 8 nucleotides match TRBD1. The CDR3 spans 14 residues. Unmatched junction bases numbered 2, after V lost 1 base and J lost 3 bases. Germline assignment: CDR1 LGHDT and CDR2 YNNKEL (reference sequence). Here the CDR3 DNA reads TGTGCCAGCAGCCAAGCGGGACAGGTCTACGAGCAGTACTTC. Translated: CASSQAGQVYEQYF.

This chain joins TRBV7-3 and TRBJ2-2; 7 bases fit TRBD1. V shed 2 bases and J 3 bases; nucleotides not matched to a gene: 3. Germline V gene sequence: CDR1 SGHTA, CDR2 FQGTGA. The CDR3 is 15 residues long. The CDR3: CASSLQGVHTGELFF. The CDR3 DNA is TGTGCCAGCAGCTTACAGGGGGTTCACACCGGGGAGCTGTTTTTT.

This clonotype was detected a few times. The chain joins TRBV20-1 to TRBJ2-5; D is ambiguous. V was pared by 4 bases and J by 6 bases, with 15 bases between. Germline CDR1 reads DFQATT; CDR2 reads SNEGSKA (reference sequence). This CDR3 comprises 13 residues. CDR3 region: CSANPGRGQTQYF. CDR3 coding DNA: TGCAGTGCTAACCCCGGGCGCGGACAGACCCAGTACTTC.